Presented here are 25 T cell receptor beta chains from one specimen sequenced in a study of T-cell memory formation after mild COVID-19. TCRdb reanalysed the 5' RACE reads using MiXCR and keeps one entry per CDR3 protein. The sample shows over 150,000 distinct CDR3 sequences, 10% to 15% of them seen only once. The sequencing sample was made of PBMCs or a T cell subset sorted from them (not recorded which). The receptors stem from a man between 18 and 35 years old who had mild COVID-19 (a few samples of this study predate the infection). Cell type and time point are not known.

This rearrangement joins TRBV7-9 to TRBJ2-2; D is possibly TRBD1 or TRBD2 (5 bases each). This CDR3 has 14 amino acids. Germline CDR1 is SEHNR and CDR2 is FQNEAQ (reference sequence). V was shortened by 5 bases and J by 5 bases, with 12 bases between the two germline ends. The CDR3 loop reads CASSPLGVTGELFF. The CDR3 DNA sequence: TGTGCCAGCAGCCCCCTGGGGGTTACCGGGGAGCTGTTTTTT.

Ten or more counts support this clonotype. This sequence joins TRBV12-3 or TRBV12-4 and TRBJ2-1, with TRBD2 as a possible D gene (6 bases). The CDR3 runs to 13 residues. Deletions cut 6 bases from V and 0 bases from J, with 6 bases between. The CDR3 sequence: CASSGGSYNEQFF. In DNA, the CDR3 is TGTGCCAGCAGCGGGGGCTCCTACAATGAGCAGTTCTTC.

This chain connects TRBV9 to TRBJ2-1; possibly TRBD2 for D (6 bases). Germline lookup yields CDR1 SGDLS and CDR2 YYNGEE. Trimming stripped 2 bases from V and 0 bases from J, with 9 bases between. The CDR3 spans 15 residues. The DNA of the CDR3 is TGTGCCAGCAGCGTGGGACTGAGCTCCTACAATGAGCAGTTCTTC. This encodes CASSVGLSSYNEQFF.

This clonotype showed up many times. The chain is built from TRBV7-3 and TRBJ2-3, with 7 bases that match TRBD1. The CDR3 length is 14 residues. The V segment lost 4 bases and the J segment 2 bases; nucleotides outside the gene matches: 3. The V gene's germline CDR1 is SGHTA and CDR2 FQGTGA. The chain's CDR3 is CASSSDRATDTQYF. The DNA for the CDR3 is TGTGCCAGCAGCTCCGACAGGGCCACAGATACGCAGTATTTT.

The J gene is TRBJ1-2, the V gene TRBV20-1; 7 bases match TRBD1. Germline CDR1 is DFQATT and CDR2 is SNEGSKA (reference sequence). Trimming took 6 bases from V and 3 from J; bases not matched to a gene: 16. This CDR3 has 16 residues. The CDR3 loop reads CSASGARGAGHYGYTF. In nucleotides, the CDR3 is TGCAGTGCGAGCGGTGCCAGGGGGGCGGGGCACTATGGCTACACCTTC.

CDR3 region: CASSPVGQSSDTQYF. In nucleotides, the CDR3 is TGTGCCAGCTCACCGGTCGGACAGAGTTCCGATACGCAGTATTTT. J is TRBJ2-3 and V is TRBV18, with D tentatively TRBD1 (6 bases). Germline V gene data show CDR1 as KGHSH and CDR2 as LQKENI. Trimming removed 3 bases at V and 6 bases at J, with 16 bases between. CDR3 length equals 15 residues.

This clonotype has just a few counts. The chain recombines TRBV10-3 with TRBJ2-3; TRBD2 aligns across 8 bases. The V segment lost 10 bases and the J segment 1 base; nucleotides outside the gene matches: 10. The CDR3 is 15 residues long. Per the germline V gene, CDR1 is ENHRY and CDR2 is SYGVKD. The CDR3 sequence is CATGGVSGGTDTQYF. CDR3 DNA sequence: TGTGCCACCGGGGGGGTGAGCGGGGGCACAGATACGCAGTATTTT.

This clonotype showed up just a few times. Its ends do not fully match the called genes, so a read error is possible. V and J are TRBV18 and TRBJ2-3; unclear D gene. This CDR3 region has 15 residues. Germline CDR1 is KGHSH and CDR2 is LQKENI. DNA for the CDR3: TGTGCCAGCTCACCAAGGACCGAGCGCACACATACGCAGTATTTT. Translating gives CASSPRTERTHTQYF.

This clonotype has at least ten counts. The rearrangement joins TRBV11-2 to TRBJ2-1; D is possibly TRBD2 (6 bases). CDR1 is SGHAT, CDR2 FQNNGV, per germline. Trimming stripped 3 bases from V and 3 bases from J, with 12 bases between. The CDR3 spans 15 residues. In nucleotides, the CDR3 is TGTGCCAGCAGCTTTACTAGCTCTCGCTACAATGAGCAGTTCTTC. Its protein is CASSFTSSRYNEQFF.

V is TRBV5-1 and J is TRBJ1-1, with unresolved D. CDR3 length: 15 amino acids. CDR1 is SGHRS and CDR2 is YFSETQ in the germline V gene. The V and J ends lost 4 bases and 1 base respectively, with 14 bases between them. CDR3 DNA sequence: TGCGCCAGCAGCACCGAGGCCTCATGGAACACTGAAGCTTTCTTT. It specifies CASSTEASWNTEAFF.

A single count supports this clonotype. This chain joins TRBV18 and TRBJ1-3; the D gene is possibly TRBD1 (6 bases). Germline V gene data show CDR1 as KGHSH and CDR2 as LQKENI. V was trimmed by 5 bases and J by 4 bases, leaving 18 bases between them. The CDR3 is made up of 16 amino acids. The CDR3 loop is CASSTDPDSPGNTIYF. The CDR3 DNA follows: TGTGCCAGCTCAACCGACCCGGACAGCCCAGGAAACACCATATATTTT.

This clonotype was counted between two and nine times. V is TRBV23-1 and J is TRBJ2-5; tentatively, D is TRBD1 (5 bases). TRBV23-1 is annotated as an ORF whose role is uncertain. The CDR3 extends over 13 amino acids. V lost 6 bases and J lost 2, with 10 bases in between. CDR3 coding DNA: TGCGCCAGCAGACCCCGACAGCAAGAGACCCAGTACTTC. This codes for CASRPRQQETQYF.

Regarding this clonotype: Its ends do not fully match the called genes, so a read error is possible. CDR3 coding DNA: TGTGCCAGCAGCCAAGATTGGAGGACTCCCCAACTCTTC. Its translation: CASSQDWRTPQLF. V usage is TRBV14 and J usage is TRBJ2-1; TRBD2 might be the D (5 bases). The length of the CDR3 is 13 residues. Germline V lookup: CDR1 SGHDN, CDR2 FVKESK.

This chain uses TRBV4-3 with TRBJ1-2; 9 positions agree with TRBD1. The junction had 8 bases not matched to a gene; V was cut back by 5 bases and J by 7 bases. The CDR3 covers 14 residues. Germline V lookup: CDR1 LGHNA, CDR2 YSLEER. CDR3 protein: CASSARDRVGGYTF. The CDR3 DNA reads TGCGCCAGCAGCGCCCGGGACAGGGTTGGTGGCTACACCTTC.

This chain links TRBV30 with TRBJ2-2; no clear D. V lost 1 base to trimming and J lost 6 bases, with 3 bases between them. This CDR3 is built from 11 residues. The germline V gene has CDR1 GTSNPN and CDR2 SVGIG (reference sequence). The CDR3 DNA follows: TGTGCCTGGAGTGCCCCCGGGGAGCTGTTTTTT. It specifies CAWSAPGELFF.

This clonotype appeared a few times. The CDR3 DNA follows: TGTGCCAGCAGCCCGCAAGCGGAGACCTCCTACAATGAGCAGTTCTTC. Its translation is CASSPQAETSYNEQFF. The rearrangement uses TRBV9 and TRBJ2-1; TRBD2 might be the D (5 bases). The V and J ends lost 4 bases and 0 bases respectively, with 14 bases between them. The CDR3 extends over 16 amino acids. CDR1 and CDR2 from the germline V gene are SGDLS and YYNGEE.

The chain combines TRBV21-1 with TRBJ2-3; the table names TRBD2, a call not compared with the DNA. TRBV21-1 constitutes a pseudogene. The CDR3 consists of 15 residues. The CDR3 protein is CASSKECGGLDTQYF. In DNA, the CDR3 is TGTGCCAGCAGCAAGGAATGCGGGGGGTTAGATACGCAGTATTTT.

The chain carries TRBV5-1 and TRBJ1-2; TRBD1 matches at 7 bases. The germline CDR1 and CDR2 sequences are SGHRS and YFSETQ. The CDR3 has 13 amino acids. V shed 5 bases, J shed 6 bases, and the junction held 7 bases outside the gene matches. CDR3 sequence (DNA): TGCGCCAGCAGTTCCGACAGGGACAATGGCTACACCTTC. Translated, it gives CASSSDRDNGYTF.

This sequence joins TRBV12-5 and TRBJ2-5; either TRBD1 or TRBD2 may supply D (5 bases each). Germline loops: CDR1 LGHNT, CDR2 FRNRAP. Between the trimmed V and J ends, which lost 11 bases and 5 bases, there was a span of 18 bases. The CDR3 is 13 amino acids. Here the CDR3 reads CACQSGGVETQYF. The CDR3 DNA reads TGTGCTTGCCAGTCTGGGGGTGTTGAGACCCAGTACTTC. Looking up the rest from reference TRBV12-5 and TRBJ2-5 gives the full variable domain: DARVTQTPRHKVTEMGQEVTMRCQPILGHNTVFWYRQTMMQGLELLAYFRNRAPLDDSGMPKDRFSAEMPDATLATLKIQPSEPRDSAVYFCACQSGGVETQYFGPGTRLLVL.

This clonotype has a handful of counts. The chain has TRBV7-2 and TRBJ1-3, with D uncertain. Per the germline V gene, CDR1 is SGHTA and CDR2 is FQGNSA. CDR3 length: 13 residues. V was trimmed by 5 bases and J by 7 bases, leaving 12 bases between them. The CDR3 bases are TGTGCCAGCAGCCTCGCGGAGGAGAACACCATATATTTT. Its translation: CASSLAEENTIYF.

The chain recombines TRBV18 with TRBJ2-7, with 10 bases fitting TRBD1. This CDR3 contains 14 residues. CDR1 KGHSH and CDR2 LQKENI come from the germline V gene. With V trimmed by 4 bases and J by 5 bases, 5 bases remained unmatched. CDR3: CASSRDRGEDEQYF. The CDR3 DNA reads TGTGCCAGCTCACGGGACAGGGGTGAAGACGAGCAGTACTTC.

This clonotype was counted only a few times. The chain is built from TRBV7-3 and TRBJ2-1; 10 bases map to TRBD2. In germline, CDR1 is SGHTA, CDR2 FQGTGA. This CDR3 region has 14 residues. The J segment lost 6 bases and the V segment lost 4 bases, leaving 3 bases of the junction unmatched. CDR3 loop: CASSSASGGNEQFF. DNA of the CDR3: TGTGCCAGCAGCTCAGCTAGCGGGGGCAATGAGCAGTTCTTC. Complete variable domain (other parts from reference TRBV7-3 and TRBJ2-1): GAGVSQTPSNKVTEKGKYVELRCDPISGHTALYWYRQSLGQGPEFLIYFQGTGAADDSGLPNDRFFAVRPEGSVSTLKIQRTERGDSAVYLCASSSASGGNEQFFGPGTRLTVL.

The chain joins TRBV28 to TRBJ1-2; D ambiguous. Germline-derived CDR1 and CDR2 are MDHEN and SYDVKM. The length of the CDR3 is 12 residues. V was clipped by 3 bases and J by 6 bases, with 8 bases between them. The CDR3 sequence: CASSFSSNGYTF. The DNA of the CDR3 is TGTGCCAGCAGTTTCTCTAGCAATGGCTACACCTTC.

This clonotype was found many times. In DNA, the CDR3 is TGCAGCGTCCGGGACAGGGGGCGGCACGGCTATGGCTACACCTTC. Amino acid sequence: CSVRDRGRHGYGYTF. The J gene is TRBJ1-2, the V gene TRBV29-1; 12 nucleotides align to TRBD1. Losses at the gene ends were 6 bases for V and 4 bases for J; bases not matched to a gene: 9. Germline V gives CDR1 SQVTM, CDR2 ANQGSEA. This CDR3 region has 15 residues.

The rearrangement joins TRBV7-9 to TRBJ2-3; D ambiguous. V was trimmed by 0 bases and J by 4 bases, leaving 8 bases between them. The germline V gene has CDR1 SEHNR and CDR2 FQNEAQ (reference sequence). The CDR3 has 14 amino acids. The CDR3 sequence: CASSLAQGPDTQYF. The CDR3 DNA reads as TGTGCCAGCAGCTTAGCGCAAGGCCCAGATACGCAGTATTTT.